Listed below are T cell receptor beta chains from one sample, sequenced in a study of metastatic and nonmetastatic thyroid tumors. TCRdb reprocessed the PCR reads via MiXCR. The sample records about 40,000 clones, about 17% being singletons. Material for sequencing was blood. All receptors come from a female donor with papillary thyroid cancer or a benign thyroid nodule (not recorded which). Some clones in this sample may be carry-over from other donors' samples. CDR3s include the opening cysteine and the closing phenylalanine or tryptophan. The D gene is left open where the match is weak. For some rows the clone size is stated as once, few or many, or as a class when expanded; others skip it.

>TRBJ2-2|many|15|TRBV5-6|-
CASSLGGGDTGELFF
TGTGCCAGCAGCTTGGGAGGCGGAGACACCGGGGAGCTGTTTTTT
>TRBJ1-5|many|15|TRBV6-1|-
CASSEADEGHQPQHF
TGTGCCAGCAGTGAAGCGGATGAGGGCCATCAGCCCCAGCATTTT
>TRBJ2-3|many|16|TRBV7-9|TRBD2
CASSAGLAGAGDTQYF
TGTGCCAGCAGCGCCGGACTAGCGGGGGCGGGGGATACGCAGTATTTT
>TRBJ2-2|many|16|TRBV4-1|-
CASSHGRTVNTGELFF
TGCGCCAGCAGCCACGGCCGAACAGTGAACACCGGGGAGCTGTTTTTT
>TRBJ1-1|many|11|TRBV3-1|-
CASGRNTEAFF
TGTGCCAGCGGGAGGAACACTGAAGCTTTCTTT
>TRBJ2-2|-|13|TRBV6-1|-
CASENGNTGELFF
TGTGCCAGCGAAAATGGGAACACCGGGGAGCTGTTTTTT
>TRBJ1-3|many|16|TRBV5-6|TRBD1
CASSYRGRNSGNTIYF
TGTGCCAGCAGCTACAGGGGCCGGAACTCTGGAAACACCATATATTTT
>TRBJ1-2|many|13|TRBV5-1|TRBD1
CASSQQGSFGYTF
TGCGCCAGCAGCCAACAGGGGAGTTTCGGCTACACCTTC
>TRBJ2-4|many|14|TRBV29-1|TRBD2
CSVAVAGVGNIQYF
TGCAGCGTAGCTGTAGCGGGAGTAGGAAACATTCAGTACTTC
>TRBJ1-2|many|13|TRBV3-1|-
CASTPSAPYGYTF
TGTGCCAGCACCCCGTCCGCGCCTTATGGCTACACCTTC
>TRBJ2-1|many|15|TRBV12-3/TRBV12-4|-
CASSSGRGSYNEQFF
TGTGCCAGCAGTTCCGGTCGGGGCTCCTACAATGAGCAGTTCTTC
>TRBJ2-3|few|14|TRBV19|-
CASSILSDTDTQYF
TGTGCCAGTAGTATCCTTAGCGACACAGATACGCAGTATTTT
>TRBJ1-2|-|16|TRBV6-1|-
CAGSRVVGEGRDCYTF
TGTGCCGGCAGTAGGGTTGTAGGCGAAGGGAGGGATTGCTACACCTTC
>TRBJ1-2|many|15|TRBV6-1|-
CASSIGGERGYGYTF
TGTGCCAGCAGCATAGGAGGAGAGAGGGGCTATGGCTACACCTTC
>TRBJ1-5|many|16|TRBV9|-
CASSVGLGEGNQPQHF
TGTGCCAGCAGCGTAGGACTGGGGGAAGGCAATCAGCCCCAGCATTTT
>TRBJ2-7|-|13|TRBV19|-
CASSTGPSYEQYF
TGTGCCAGTAGTACGGGGCCAAGTTACGAGCAGTACTTC
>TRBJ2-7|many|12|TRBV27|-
CATSRGGYEQYF
TGTGCCACATCTAGGGGGGGCTACGAGCAGTACTTC
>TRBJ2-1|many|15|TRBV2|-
CASSLTRNPYNEQFF
TGTGCCAGCAGTCTGACTAGGAACCCCTACAATGAGCAGTTCTTC
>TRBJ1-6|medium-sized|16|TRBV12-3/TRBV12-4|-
CASSRSLGAYNSPLHF
TGTGCCAGCAGTCGCTCTCTGGGAGCCTATAATTCACCCCTCCACTTT
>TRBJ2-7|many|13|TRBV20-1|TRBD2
CSASPGLAGEQYF
TGCAGTGCTAGTCCAGGACTAGCGGGAGAGCAGTACTTC
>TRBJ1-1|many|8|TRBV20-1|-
CSATGAFF
TGCAGTGCAACGGGAGCTTTCTTT
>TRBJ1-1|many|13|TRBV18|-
CASSQGISTEAFF
TGTGCCAGCTCACAGGGGATCTCCACTGAAGCTTTCTTT
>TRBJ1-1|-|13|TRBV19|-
CASIQCSWTEAFF
TGTGCCAGTATTCAGTGTTCGTGGACTGAAGCTTTCTTT
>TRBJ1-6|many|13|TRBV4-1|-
CATADRDNSPLHF
TGCGCCACCGCCGACAGAGATAATTCACCCCTCCACTTT
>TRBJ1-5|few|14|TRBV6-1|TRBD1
CAVQGVEAWQPQHF
TGTGCCGTACAGGGGGTAGAGGCTTGGCAGCCCCAGCATTTT
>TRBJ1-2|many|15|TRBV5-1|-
CASSPSRGPTWDYTF
TGCGCCAGCAGCCCGAGCCGGGGGCCGACATGGGACTACACCTTC
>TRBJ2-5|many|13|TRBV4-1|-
CASSQWRQETQYF
TGCGCCAGCAGCCAATGGAGGCAAGAGACCCAGTACTTC